This passage covers 5 T cell receptor beta chains from one sample sequenced in a study of cytomegalovirus exposure and HLA in healthy donors. PCR used 60 Vbeta primers and 13 Jbeta primers. Profiling relied on immunoSEQ multiplex PCR, and the TCRdb table lists in-frame clones only, not all of them. The sample comprises roughly 200,000 clones, around 77% of which are singletons, and approximately 3% rests with the top ten. Sequenced input: PBMCs. The receptors here all came from a woman under 40 in good health and CMV-seronegative.

This chain uses TRBV7-9 with TRBJ1-1; D is possibly TRBD1 (5 bases). The ends were cut back, 5 bases at V and 5 bases at J, with 15 bases in the middle. Germline V gives CDR1 SEHNR, CDR2 FQNEAQ (reference sequence). The CDR3 runs to 14 residues. CDR3 DNA sequence: TGTGCCAGCAGCCTACAGGTAATGAGGACTGAAGCTTTCTTT. This codes for CASSLQVMRTEAFF.

The CDR3 bases are TGTGCCAGCAGCTTGAGTCCGGACAAGAACACTGAAGCTTTCTTT. Translated: CASSLSPDKNTEAFF. This chain links TRBV5-4 with TRBJ1-1, with a weak D call TRBD1 (5 bases). CDR3 length: 15 amino acids. Germline CDR1 reads SGHNT; CDR2 reads YYREEE (reference sequence). V gave up 1 base and J gave up 1 base, with 11 bases separating them.

The gene calls are TRBV30 and TRBJ2-7, with D possibly TRBD2 on 6 matching bases. This CDR3 region has 13 residues. Germline CDR1 and CDR2: GTSNPN and SVGIG (reference sequence). V was pared by 3 bases and J by 0 bases, with 9 bases between. CDR3 DNA: TGTGCCTGGAGGGCGACTAGCTCCTACGAGCAGTACTTC. The encoded protein is CAWRATSSYEQYF.

A single count supports this clone. The V gene is TRBV11-3, the J gene TRBJ2-5; D gene uncertain. The CDR3 has 14 amino acids. Looked up from germline, CDR1 is SGHNT and CDR2 is YENEEA. V was trimmed by 6 bases and J by 2 bases, leaving 13 bases between them. DNA of the CDR3: TGTGCCAGCAGTCCCGCTAGTGGGCAAGAGACCCAGTACTTC. Protein: CASSPASGQETQYF. The full variable domain, completed using reference TRBV11-3 and TRBJ2-5, is EAGVVQSPRYKIIEKKQPVAFWCNPISGHNTLYWYLQNLGQGPELLIRYENEEAVDDSQLPKDRFSAERLKGVDSTLKIQPAELGDSAVYLCASSPASGQETQYFGPGTRLLVL.

J is TRBJ1-1 and V is TRBV30; tentatively, D is TRBD1 (5 bases). Trimming pared 1 base from V and 4 bases from J, leaving 7 bases between. CDR1 is GTSNPN, CDR2 SVGIG, per germline (reference sequence). The CDR3 totals 12 residues. CDR3 sequence (DNA): TGTGCCTGGAGTGCGGGGGGCACTGAAGCTTTCTTT. Translation: CAWSAGGTEAFF.